The 27 T cell receptor beta chains below come from one sample, sequenced in a study of identical twins. From the 5' RACE reads, TCRdb called clonotypes with MiXCR, one entry per CDR3 protein. The table shows around 490,000 distinct CDR3 sequences, with about 15% occurring only once. These data were likewise used in another study, on yellow fever vaccine responses in identical twins.

The specimen sequenced was CD4+ T cells sorted from blood. The receptor set was obtained from a young woman in good health.

The J gene is TRBJ2-4, the V gene TRBV11-2, with a weak D call TRBD2 (6 bases). Trimming shortened V by 0 bases and J by 4 bases, and 10 bases separated the two germline ends. Germline CDR1 and CDR2: SGHAT and FQNNGV. This CDR3 comprises 15 residues. CDR3 bases: TGTGCCAGCAGCTTAGAAGGAGGGGTAAAAAACATTCAGTACTTC. It specifies CASSLEGGVKNIQYF.

This clonotype was recorded at least ten times. The chain carries TRBV12-3 or TRBV12-4 and TRBJ1-4; no firm D call. The V end lost 5 bases, the J end lost 8 bases, and 18 bases lay between the germline ends. There are 15 residues in the CDR3. CDR3 nucleotides: TGTGCCAGCAGTCCCGGACCTCCGGGAGGCGAAAAACTGTTTTTT. Protein: CASSPGPPGGEKLFF.

This clonotype was counted only a few times. The rearrangement joins TRBV6-1 to TRBJ2-7, with 11 bases that match TRBD1. CDR3 length: 14 amino acids. Germline V CDR1 and CDR2: MNHNS, SASEGT. V shed 6 bases and J 4 bases; nucleotides not matched to a gene: 5. The CDR3 here is CASSRTGGIYEQYF. The CDR3 coding sequence is TGTGCCAGCAGCCGGACAGGGGGCATTTACGAGCAGTACTTC.

The chain joins TRBV29-1 to TRBJ2-1; 12 bases match TRBD1. This CDR3 has 14 residues. V gave up 7 bases and J gave up 6 bases; unmatched junction bases: 7. From germline, CDR1 is SQVTM and CDR2 ANQGSEA. This CDR3 is CSGGDRGPGNEQFF. DNA of the CDR3: TGCAGCGGCGGGGACAGGGGGCCGGGCAATGAGCAGTTCTTC.

This chain uses TRBV6-1 with TRBJ2-5; perhaps TRBD2 as D (5 bases). V was clipped by 7 bases and J by 5 bases, with 14 bases between them. The CDR3 runs to 13 residues. Germline CDR1 is MNHNS and CDR2 is SASEGT. The CDR3 DNA reads TGTGCCAGCACACCTACCCCGGGGGAGACCCAGTACTTC. It is translated as CASTPTPGETQYF.

This clonotype was counted only a few times. This chain connects TRBV5-1 to TRBJ2-5; no clear D gene. Trimming shortened V by 0 bases and J by 5 bases, and 14 bases separated the two germline ends. CDR3 length: 15 amino acids. Germline V gives CDR1 SGHRS, CDR2 YFSETQ. In DNA form, the CDR3 reads TGCGCCAGCAGCTTGGAAGGCAGACCGCCGGAGACCCAGTACTTC. It codes for CASSLEGRPPETQYF.

This clonotype has more than one count but fewer than ten. This chain uses TRBV24-1 with TRBJ2-2; D remains unclear. The CDR3 has 16 residues. Trimming stripped 0 bases from V and 2 bases from J, with 9 bases between. Germline V CDR1 and CDR2: KGHDR, SFDVKD. Written as DNA, the CDR3 is TGTGCCACCAGTGATTTGACACTTCCAAACACCGGGGAGCTGTTTTTT. It encodes CATSDLTLPNTGELFF.

This chain uses TRBV20-1 with TRBJ2-5; no clear D. Germline V gene data show CDR1 as DFQATT and CDR2 as SNEGSKA (reference sequence). The V gene lost 3 bases and the J gene lost 7 bases, with 18 bases spanning the gap. The CDR3 covers 14 residues. CDR3 sequence reads: CSASFASGSRTQYF. The CDR3, as DNA: TGCAGTGCTAGTTTCGCGTCGGGCTCCCGGACCCAGTACTTC.

This clonotype was seen more than once but under ten times. The chain is built from TRBV5-1 and TRBJ2-1, with TRBD2 matching over 10 bases. The CDR3 totals 15 residues. Looked up from germline, CDR1 is SGHRS and CDR2 is YFSETQ. J gave up 10 bases and V 1 base, and 8 bases lay outside the gene matches. The CDR3 sequence: CASSLNQRGGGEQFF. For the CDR3, the DNA is TGCGCCAGCAGCTTGAACCAGCGGGGGGGAGGGGAGCAGTTCTTC.

The chain has TRBV20-1 and TRBJ2-1; D remains ambiguous. Germline assignment: CDR1 DFQATT and CDR2 SNEGSKA (reference sequence). The CDR3 length is 13 residues. V was trimmed by 6 bases and J by 0 bases, leaving 9 bases between them. CDR3 protein: CSARWPSYNEQFF. The DNA for the CDR3 is TGCAGTGCCCGCTGGCCCTCCTACAATGAGCAGTTCTTC.

This chain joins TRBV12-3 or TRBV12-4 and TRBJ2-7, with 8 bases that match TRBD1. The V gene end was trimmed by 1 base and the J gene end by 2 bases; junction bases not matched to a gene: 1. The CDR3 covers 14 residues. The CDR3 sequence is CASSLVGQAYEQYF. The CDR3 DNA reads TGTGCCAGCAGTTTAGTGGGACAGGCCTACGAGCAGTACTTC.

This chain connects TRBV5-1 to TRBJ2-2, with D perhaps TRBD1 (6 bases). CDR1 is SGHRS and CDR2 is YFSETQ in the germline V gene. The length of the CDR3 is 16 residues. Deletions cut 5 bases from V and 0 bases from J, with 14 bases between. The CDR3 loop is CASRTGTLSNTGELFF. As DNA, the CDR3 is TGCGCCAGCAGGACCGGGACACTCTCGAACACCGGGGAGCTGTTTTTT.

J is TRBJ1-1 and V is TRBV12-3 or TRBV12-4; no reliable D call. V lost 2 bases to trimming and J lost 4 bases, with 5 bases between them. CDR3 length equals 12 residues. As DNA, the CDR3 is TGTGCCAGCAGTTTAATAGGCACTGAAGCTTTCTTT. Residues: CASSLIGTEAFF.

This clonotype appeared a few times. The chain is built from TRBV12-3 or TRBV12-4 and TRBJ2-1, with a tentative D call TRBD1 (7 bases). Trimming cost V 8 bases and J 6 bases, with 26 bases left between them. The CDR3 length is 17 residues. The CDR3 reads CASSRAGGTLGINEQFF. The CDR3 DNA sequence: TGTGCCAGCTCCCGGGCAGGGGGGACCCTTGGGATCAATGAGCAGTTCTTC.

V and J are TRBV5-1 and TRBJ2-3; D is possibly TRBD1 (5 bases). Trimming removed 2 bases from V and 2 bases from J, with 9 bases in between. Germline CDR1 is SGHRS and CDR2 is YFSETQ. The CDR3 runs 14 residues. DNA for the CDR3: TGCGCCAGCAGCTTACAGGACACCACAGATACGCAGTATTTT. Its translation: CASSLQDTTDTQYF.

This clonotype was seen a few times. V gene TRBV19 combines with J gene TRBJ2-3, with D hard to call. V lost 7 bases and J lost 0, with 14 bases in between. The CDR3 extends over 15 amino acids. Germline lookup yields CDR1 LNHDA and CDR2 SQIVND (reference sequence). CDR3 sequence reads: CASNGRQSSTDTQYF. In nucleotides, the CDR3 is TGTGCCAGTAACGGACGGCAGTCTAGCACAGATACGCAGTATTTT.

The CDR3 here is CASSFLAGPTQETQYF. DNA of the CDR3: TGTGCCAGCAGCTTTTTAGCGGGGCCGACACAAGAGACCCAGTACTTC. The chain links TRBV5-5 to TRBJ2-5; 8 nucleotides agree with TRBD2. Germline CDR1 SGHKS, CDR2 YYEKEE (reference sequence). The CDR3 contains 16 residues. With V trimmed by 2 bases and J by 2 bases, 8 bases remained unmatched. The variable domain in full, completed from reference TRBV5-5 and TRBJ2-5, reads DAGVTQSPTHLIKTRGQQVTLRCSPISGHKSVSWYQQVLGQGPQFIFQYYEKEERGRGNFPDRFSARQFPNYSSELNVNALLLGDSALYLCASSFLAGPTQETQYFGPGTRLLVL.

V gene TRBV27 combines with J gene TRBJ2-7, with 9 bases matching TRBD1. Germline V CDR1 and CDR2: MNHEY, SMNVEV (reference sequence). The length of the CDR3 is 16 residues. Trimming at V came to 5 bases and at J to 0 bases, leaving 8 bases not matched to a gene. The CDR3 spells CASSHDRDRVSYEQYF. The CDR3 DNA reads TGTGCCAGCAGTCATGACCGGGACAGGGTCTCCTACGAGCAGTACTTC.

This clonotype was recorded a few times. The V gene is TRBV10-3, the J gene TRBJ2-7; D may be TRBD2 (6 bases). Germline values: CDR1 ENHRY, CDR2 SYGVKD. The CDR3 has 13 residues. V was cut by 0 bases and J by 6 bases, with 9 bases left in between. CDR3 in amino acids: CAISESGGSEQYV. The CDR3 DNA sequence: TGTGCCATCAGTGAGTCCGGAGGGTCCGAGCAGTACGTC.

This clonotype was recorded only once. The rearrangement links TRBV7-2 to TRBJ2-7; no firm D call. The V end was cut by 5 bases, the J end by 3 bases, with 23 bases between. There are 17 residues in the CDR3. Germline V gene lookup returns CDR1 SGHTA and CDR2 FQGNSA. The CDR3 protein is CASSISRGPRGFYEQYF. CDR3 nucleotide sequence: TGTGCCAGCAGCATCTCCCGTGGTCCGCGTGGATTCTACGAGCAGTACTTC.

The genes are TRBV12-3 or TRBV12-4 and TRBJ2-7, with D perhaps TRBD2 (5 bases). Trimming cost V 6 bases and J 6 bases, with 15 bases left between them. This CDR3 region has 13 residues. CDR3: CASSLLGGSEQYF. DNA of the CDR3: TGTGCCAGCAGCTTACTAGGAGGAAGCGAGCAGTACTTC.

In its sample, this clonotype was seen a few times. V is TRBV13 and J is TRBJ2-5, with TRBD2 as a possible D gene (5 bases). The V end lost 3 bases, the J end lost 4 bases, and 9 bases lay between the germline ends. The CDR3 contains 13 residues. Germline V gives CDR1 PRHDT, CDR2 FYEKMQ (reference sequence). CDR3 loop: CASSLPGTETQYF. Written as DNA, the CDR3 is TGTGCCAGCAGCTTGCCGGGAACAGAGACCCAGTACTTC.

This clonotype was recorded at least ten times. The chain recombines TRBV28 with TRBJ1-2; unclear D gene. From germline, CDR1 is MDHEN and CDR2 SYDVKM. The CDR3 loop spans 15 amino acids. Trimming pared 5 bases from V and 4 bases from J, leaving 17 bases between. The CDR3 protein is CASSPPLTTIYGYTF. The CDR3 DNA reads as TGTGCCAGCAGTCCCCCCTTAACAACAATCTATGGCTACACCTTC.

The chain joins TRBV29-1 to TRBJ2-1; TRBD1 aligns across 7 bases. V was pared by 6 bases and J by 5 bases, with 7 bases of the junction left unmatched. This CDR3 contains 13 residues. Germline CDR1 is SQVTM and CDR2 is ANQGSEA. CDR3 amino acids: CSVERQGNNEQFF. In DNA, the CDR3 is TGCAGCGTCGAAAGACAGGGTAACAATGAGCAGTTCTTC.

The CDR3 protein is CASSPTGSGGNTIYF. CDR3 nucleotides: TGTGCCAGCAGCCCGACAGGGAGCGGTGGAAACACCATATATTTT. The chain combines TRBV3-1 with TRBJ1-3; 7 nucleotides match TRBD1. Trimming removed 4 bases from V and 3 bases from J; junction bases left unmatched: 6. The CDR3 has 15 amino acids. Germline V gene sequence: CDR1 LGHDT, CDR2 YNNKEL (reference sequence).

Concerning this clonotype: The DNA is left out, because the CDR3 cannot be placed on it with certainty; the CDR3 is given as TCRdb lists it. The rearrangement joins TRBV9 to TRBJ2-1; TRBD1 is taken as the D call from the table, unchecked against the DNA. The CDR3 length is 17 residues, termini included. Germline V gene data show CDR1 as SGDLS and CDR2 as YYNGEE. The CDR3 here is CASSVEEVVGPGNEQLF.

This clonotype came up a few times. The chain employs TRBV10-3 and TRBJ2-7; 14 bases agree with TRBD2. The CDR3 is made up of 14 amino acids. Germline assignment: CDR1 ENHRY and CDR2 SYGVKD. V shed 8 bases and J 4 bases; nucleotides not matched to a gene: 4. The CDR3: CAIGTSGSGYEQYF. As DNA, the CDR3 is TGTGCCATCGGGACTAGCGGGAGTGGGTACGAGCAGTACTTC.